The sequence of this TCR beta chain was determined in a study of CD8 T cells in ankylosing spondylitis. Study conclusions and caveats: Clones linked with disease were CD8+ and fairly uncommon in the peripheral blood. Typical of ankylosing spondylitis blood, it appeared, was a TCR beta motif of eight highly homologous variants.

With respect to this clonotype: Its target is unknown.

This CDR3 is 11 amino acids long. The germline V and J ends were trimmed by 6 bases and 6 bases, with 12 bases remaining between them. Germline V gene sequence: CDR1 DFQATT, CDR2 SNEGSKA (reference sequence). A single record per CDR3 protein comes from TCRdb applying MiXCR to the 5' RACE reads. The table lists 200,000 to 250,000 distinct CDR3 sequences, 25% to 30% of them singletons. The chain carries TRBV20-1 and TRBJ2-7; D is tentatively TRBD1 or TRBD2 (6 bases each). Sequencing input: blood, either unsorted or a sorted T cell fraction (not recorded which). This receptor was taken from a male donor with ankylosing spondylitis or in good health (not recorded which). CDR3 region: CSAGGGFEQYF. The CDR3 bases are TGCAGTGCCGGAGGGGGATTCGAGCAGTACTTC.